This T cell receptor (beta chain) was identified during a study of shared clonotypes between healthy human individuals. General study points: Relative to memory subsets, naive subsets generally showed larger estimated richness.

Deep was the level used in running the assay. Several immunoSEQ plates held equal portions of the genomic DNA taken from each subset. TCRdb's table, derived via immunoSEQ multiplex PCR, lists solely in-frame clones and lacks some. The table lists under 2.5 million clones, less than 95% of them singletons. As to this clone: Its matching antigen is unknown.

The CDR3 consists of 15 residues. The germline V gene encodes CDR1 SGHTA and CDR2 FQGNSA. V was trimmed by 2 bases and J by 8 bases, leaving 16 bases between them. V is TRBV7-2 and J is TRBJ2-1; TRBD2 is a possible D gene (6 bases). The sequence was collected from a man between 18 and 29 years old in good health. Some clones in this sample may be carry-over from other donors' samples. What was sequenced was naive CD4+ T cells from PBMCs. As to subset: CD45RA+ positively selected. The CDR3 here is CASSLSPTGGDEQFF. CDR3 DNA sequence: TGTGCCAGCAGCTTATCCCCTACCGGAGGGGATGAGCAGTTCTTC.